Each of the 30 T cell receptor beta chains below was sequenced from the same sample in a study of T-cell memory formation after mild COVID-19. TCRdb itself ran the 5' RACE reads through MiXCR, one entry per CDR3 protein. The table records some 180,000 distinct CDR3 sequences, 10% to 15% of them present only once. Source material: PBMCs or a T cell subset sorted from them (not recorded which). These TCRs come from a man aged 18 to 35 who had mild COVID-19 (a few samples of this study predate the infection). Cell type and time point are not known.

This chain links TRBV13 with TRBJ2-7; 13 bases are shared with TRBD2. This CDR3 is 14 amino acids long. Per germline, CDR1 PRHDT and CDR2 FYEKMQ (reference sequence). With 10 bases clipped from V and 2 bases from J, the junction kept 5 bases outside the gene matches. The CDR3 reads CATRTSGGAYEQYF. CDR3 nucleotide sequence: TGTGCCACCAGGACTAGCGGGGGCGCCTACGAGCAGTACTTC. Drawing the rest from reference TRBV13 and TRBJ2-7, the complete variable domain is AAGVIQSPRHLIKEKRETATLKCYPIPRHDTVYWYQQGPGQDPQFLISFYEKMQSDKGSIPDRFSAQQFSDYHSELNMSSLELGDSALYFCATRTSGGAYEQYFGPGTRLTVT.

This clonotype came up a few times. This rearrangement joins TRBV11-2 to TRBJ2-5; D not resolved. CDR1 and CDR2 (germline): SGHAT, FQNNGV. V was pared by 3 bases and J by 2 bases, with 7 bases between. The CDR3 totals 13 residues. CDR3 in amino acids: CASSFTTQETQYF. In nucleotides, the CDR3 is TGTGCCAGCAGCTTCACTACGCAAGAGACCCAGTACTTC.

This clonotype occurred a few times. This chain uses TRBV3-1 with TRBJ1-4; D is uncertain. The V gene lost 2 bases and the J gene lost 5 bases, with 9 bases spanning the gap. Looked up from germline, CDR1 is LGHDT and CDR2 is YNNKEL (reference sequence). CDR3 length: 14 residues. The CDR3 region has the DNA TGTGCCAGCAGCCAATCAGGCTCCAATGAAAAACTGTTTTTT. Protein sequence: CASSQSGSNEKLFF.

This clonotype was seen a handful of times. CDR3 coding DNA: TGTGCCAGCAGCGTAGAAGGGGGTCAAAACACTGAAGCTTTCTTT. Its protein product is CASSVEGGQNTEAFF. The V and J genes are TRBV4-2 and TRBJ1-1, with D perhaps matching TRBD1 (6 bases). V dropped 5 bases and J dropped 2 bases, with 15 bases sitting between them. The CDR3 has 15 residues. The germline gives CDR1 LGHNA, CDR2 YNFKEQ.

In this sample, this clonotype turned up a few times. The chain uses TRBV5-1 and TRBJ2-3; 7 positions agree with TRBD2. In germline, CDR1 is SGHRS, CDR2 YFSETQ. V gave up 5 bases and J gave up 0 bases; unmatched junction bases: 9. The CDR3 is made up of 16 amino acids. CDR3 coding DNA: TGCGCCAGCAGTCGACCCACAGCGGGGAGCACAGATACGCAGTATTTT. Its translation: CASSRPTAGSTDTQYF.

This clonotype has only a few counts. The chain uses TRBV29-1 and TRBJ2-7, with 9 bases lining up with TRBD1. The length of the CDR3 is 16 residues. The germline V gene has CDR1 SQVTM and CDR2 ANQGSEA. The V gene end was trimmed by 4 bases and the J gene end by 5 bases; junction bases not matched to a gene: 15. CDR3 loop: CSVALTGGGPQDEQYF. The CDR3 DNA follows: TGCAGCGTTGCCCTAACAGGGGGCGGACCTCAGGACGAGCAGTACTTC.

V usage is TRBV5-1 and J usage is TRBJ1-1; perhaps TRBD1 as D (6 bases). Germline V CDR1 and CDR2: SGHRS, YFSETQ. The CDR3 totals 14 residues. V lost 4 bases and J lost 0, with 10 bases in between. The DNA of the CDR3 is TGCGCCAGCAGCCGGACAGCCATGAACACTGAAGCTTTCTTT. It translates to CASSRTAMNTEAFF.

This clonotype was recorded a few times. The chain recombines TRBV27 with TRBJ1-4; possible D gene TRBD1, 5 bases. This CDR3 has 13 amino acids. V was trimmed by 6 bases and J by 8 bases, leaving 13 bases between them. Germline CDR1 reads MNHEY; CDR2 reads SMNVEV (reference sequence). The CDR3 sequence is CASRFGGGEKLFF. CDR3 bases: TGTGCCAGCAGGTTCGGGGGTGGCGAAAAACTGTTTTTT.

This chain joins TRBV5-1 and TRBJ1-4, with D perhaps TRBD1 (5 bases). V lost 4 bases, J lost 6 bases, and 13 bases lay in between. CDR1 is SGHRS, CDR2 YFSETQ, per germline. CDR3 length: 14 amino acids. The CDR3 DNA reads as TGCGCCAGCAGCATGTCCGGGACGGATGAAAAACTGTTTTTT. Translation: CASSMSGTDEKLFF. Together with reference TRBV5-1 and TRBJ1-4, the CDR3 gives the full variable domain: KAGVTQTPRYLIKTRGQQVTLSCSPISGHRSVSWYQQTPGQGLQFLFEYFSETQRNKGNFPGRFSGRQFSNSRSEMNVSTLELGDSALYLCASSMSGTDEKLFFGSGTQLSVL.

This clonotype was observed a handful of times. This chain uses TRBV7-2 with TRBJ1-1; TRBD1 might be the D (5 bases). Germline CDR1 SGHTA, CDR2 FQGNSA. V was cut by 8 bases and J by 5 bases, with 9 bases left in between. The CDR3 is made up of 11 amino acids. CDR3 amino acids: CASGARTEAFF. DNA for the CDR3: TGTGCCAGCGGGGCGAGGACTGAAGCTTTCTTT.

V and J are TRBV24-1 and TRBJ1-5; 11 bases fit TRBD1. Germline V gene data show CDR1 as KGHDR and CDR2 as SFDVKD. J lost 6 bases, V lost 7 bases, and 7 bases had no gene match. The CDR3 loop spans 15 amino acids. The CDR3 protein is CATSGRDRGIQPQHF. The CDR3 DNA is TGTGCCACCAGCGGCCGGGACAGGGGGATTCAGCCCCAGCATTTT.

This clonotype was detected a few times. This chain links TRBV4-2 with TRBJ2-3; tentatively, D is TRBD2 (6 bases). The V gene lost 3 bases and the J gene lost 0 bases, with 13 bases spanning the gap. Germline V gene sequence: CDR1 LGHNA, CDR2 YNFKEQ. There are 16 residues in the CDR3. Here the CDR3 reads CASSQVPGLSTDTQYF. The DNA of the CDR3 is TGTGCCAGCAGCCAGGTACCGGGACTGAGCACAGATACGCAGTATTTT.

This clonotype turned up a few times. The chain recombines TRBV10-3 with TRBJ2-5; 7 bases are shared with TRBD2. The trim removed 5 bases at V and 2 bases at J, leaving 8 bases unmatched. CDR3 length: 15 amino acids. Germline V gives CDR1 ENHRY, CDR2 SYGVKD. CDR3 in amino acids: CAISPSSGLQETQYF. In nucleotides, the CDR3 is TGTGCCATCAGTCCGTCTAGCGGACTACAAGAGACCCAGTACTTC.

The chain uses TRBV20-1 and TRBJ1-2; unclear D gene. The CDR3 runs 15 residues. CDR1 DFQATT and CDR2 SNEGSKA come from the germline V gene (reference sequence). The V and J ends lost 3 bases and 8 bases respectively, with 22 bases between them. CDR3 sequence reads: CSASRPPGGSVGYTF. CDR3 DNA sequence: TGCAGTGCTAGTCGCCCCCCCGGTGGGTCCGTAGGCTACACCTTC.

This clonotype has only a few counts. The V call is TRBV20-1, the J call TRBJ1-5, with D perhaps TRBD1 (5 bases). Between the trimmed V and J ends, which lost 4 bases and 4 bases, there was a span of 14 bases. Germline values: CDR1 DFQATT, CDR2 SNEGSKA (reference sequence). The CDR3 extends over 14 amino acids. CDR3 coding DNA: TGCAGTGCTAATATGGGACTCTGGAATCAGCCCCAGCATTTT. This gives the protein CSANMGLWNQPQHF.

This clonotype was picked up a small number of times. V is TRBV2 and J is TRBJ1-6, with 9 positions matching TRBD1. Losses at the gene ends were 6 bases for V and 10 bases for J; bases not matched to a gene: 7. This CDR3 is 14 amino acids long. Germline CDR1 reads SNHLY; CDR2 reads FYNNEI. The CDR3 loop reads CASSRDRDESPLHF. For the CDR3, the DNA is TGTGCCAGCAGCCGGGACAGGGACGAATCACCCCTCCACTTT.

In this sample, this clonotype turned up a few times. The chain recombines TRBV5-4 with TRBJ2-7, with 7 nucleotides matching TRBD2. Trimming at V came to 0 bases and at J to 3 bases, leaving 9 bases not matched to a gene. Germline V gives CDR1 SGHNT, CDR2 YYREEE (reference sequence). The CDR3 covers 16 residues. The CDR3 reads CASSLAASGISYEQYV. The CDR3 bases are TGTGCCAGCAGCTTGGCGGCTAGCGGAATCAGCTACGAGCAGTACGTC.

The chain joins TRBV9 to TRBJ1-3, with D maybe TRBD1 (5 bases). Germline V gives CDR1 SGDLS, CDR2 YYNGEE. This CDR3 is built from 15 residues. Trimming cost V 4 bases and J 0 bases, with 11 bases left between them. The chain's CDR3 is CASSPGPDSGNTIYF. The CDR3 DNA follows: TGTGCCAGCAGCCCGGGACCGGACTCTGGAAACACCATATATTTT.

This clonotype was picked up a small number of times. This sequence joins TRBV21-1 and TRBJ1-5. TRBV21-1 is assigned pseudogene status. This CDR3 has 15 amino acids. CDR3 bases: TGTGCCAGCAGGGGGGTGTTGCACACCGATCAGCCCCAGCATTTT. It encodes CASRGVLHTDQPQHF.

This clonotype was picked up a small number of times. The chain carries TRBV7-2 and TRBJ2-5, with 9 bases lining up with TRBD1. The length of the CDR3 is 15 residues. Trimming cost V 3 bases and J 4 bases; bases outside gene matches: 6. Germline-derived CDR1 and CDR2 are SGHTA and FQGNSA. The DNA of the CDR3 is TGTGCCAGCAGCTTCGACAGGGGGGTTGCAGAGACCCAGTACTTC. It is translated as CASSFDRGVAETQYF.

This clonotype was seen many times. J is TRBJ1-2 and V is TRBV25-1, with TRBD1 matching over 10 bases. This CDR3 region has 13 residues. Unmatched junction bases numbered 6, after V lost 8 bases and J lost 6 bases. Germline CDR1 reads MGHDK; CDR2 reads SYGVNS. CDR3 amino acids: CASQTGGGHGYTF. As DNA, the CDR3 is TGTGCCAGCCAGACAGGGGGCGGTCATGGCTACACCTTC.

This clonotype was seen a handful of times. The V call is TRBV18, the J call TRBJ2-5; D could derive from TRBD1 or TRBD2 (5 bases each). Deletions cut 2 bases from V and 3 bases from J, with 19 bases between. Per the germline V gene, CDR1 is KGHSH and CDR2 is LQKENI. The CDR3 is 17 amino acids. The CDR3 loop is CASSPVSGPTTEETQYF. The CDR3 region has the DNA TGTGCCAGCTCACCAGTTTCGGGGCCTACGACGGAAGAGACCCAGTACTTC.

The chain couples TRBV28 to TRBJ2-3; a weak D match, TRBD2 (6 bases). The length of the CDR3 is 16 residues. CDR1 and CDR2 (germline): MDHEN, SYDVKM. V was trimmed by 5 bases and J by 2 bases, leaving 17 bases between them. CDR3 coding DNA: TGTGCCAGCAGTCTCATCGGGGGACCATCCACAGATACGCAGTATTTT. Translating gives CASSLIGGPSTDTQYF.

This clonotype was seen repeatedly, ten times or more. This sequence joins TRBV5-1 and TRBJ2-7; 10 bases fit TRBD1. The J segment lost 5 bases and the V segment lost 0 bases, leaving 2 bases of the junction unmatched. This CDR3 region has 14 residues. Germline V lookup: CDR1 SGHRS, CDR2 YFSETQ. The CDR3 region has the DNA TGCGCCAGCAGCTTGGGACAGGGGGCAGACGAGCAGTACGTC. This encodes CASSLGQGADEQYV.

This clonotype has only a few counts. The chain has TRBV27 and TRBJ2-1; D call uncertain. Germline values: CDR1 MNHEY, CDR2 SMNVEV (reference sequence). This CDR3 contains 14 residues. V was pared by 5 bases and J by 4 bases, with 12 bases between. The CDR3: CASSPVWGYNEQFF. As DNA, the CDR3 is TGTGCCAGCAGTCCGGTCTGGGGATACAATGAGCAGTTCTTC.

The V call is TRBV7-2, the J call TRBJ2-6; 12 bases are shared with TRBD1. The CDR3 has 18 amino acids. Germline CDR1 and CDR2: SGHTA and FQGNSA. The J segment lost 3 bases and the V segment lost 5 bases, leaving 8 bases of the junction unmatched. Here the CDR3 reads CASSRQGTGGFGANVLTF. The CDR3 DNA sequence: TGTGCCAGCAGCCGACAGGGGACAGGGGGCTTTGGGGCCAACGTCCTGACTTTC.

This chain uses TRBV2 with TRBJ2-3; D is perhaps TRBD2 (6 bases). The CDR3 totals 15 residues. CDR1 is SNHLY, CDR2 FYNNEI, per germline. Trimming pared 5 bases from V and 2 bases from J, leaving 14 bases between. CDR3 bases: TGTGCCAGCAGTTACCGGGGGTCGTACACAGATACGCAGTATTTT. Translating gives CASSYRGSYTDTQYF. The full variable domain, completed using reference TRBV2 and TRBJ2-3, is EPEVTQTPSHQVTQMGQEVILRCVPISNHLYFYWYRQILGQKVEFLVSFYNNEISEKSEIFDDQFSVERPDGSNFTLKIRSTKLEDSAMYFCASSYRGSYTDTQYFGPGTRLTVL.

The chain carries TRBV4-3 and TRBJ1-1, with 12 bases lining up with TRBD1. This CDR3 is 15 amino acids long. V gave up 3 bases and J gave up 4 bases; unmatched junction bases: 3. Germline CDR1 and CDR2: LGHNA and YSLEER. CDR3 loop: CASSQGTGGVTEAFF. In nucleotides, the CDR3 is TGCGCCAGCAGCCAGGGGACAGGGGGCGTCACTGAAGCTTTCTTT.

There are a few counts of this clonotype. This chain connects TRBV6-5 to TRBJ1-2; D is ambiguous. The length of the CDR3 is 13 residues. Per the germline V gene, CDR1 is MNHEY and CDR2 is SVGAGI. Trimming cost V 5 bases and J 5 bases, with 12 bases left between them. The CDR3 spells CASSTTMTYGYTF. The CDR3 region has the DNA TGTGCCAGCAGTACGACGATGACTTATGGCTACACCTTC.

The chain combines TRBV19 with TRBJ1-1, with D perhaps matching TRBD1 (5 bases). Trimming cost V 8 bases and J 0 bases, with 16 bases left between them. Germline CDR1 is LNHDA and CDR2 is SQIVND (reference sequence). CDR3 length equals 15 residues. CDR3 nucleotides: TGTGCCAGTTCTCAGCTAGGGACTCTGAACACTGAAGCTTTCTTT. This translates into CASSQLGTLNTEAFF. Drawing the rest from reference TRBV19 and TRBJ1-1, the complete variable domain is DGGITQSPKYLFRKEGQNVTLSCEQNLNHDAMYWYRQDPGQGLRLIYYSQIVNDFQKGDIAEGYSVSREKKESFPLTVTSAQKNPTAFYLCASSQLGTLNTEAFFGQGTRLTVV.